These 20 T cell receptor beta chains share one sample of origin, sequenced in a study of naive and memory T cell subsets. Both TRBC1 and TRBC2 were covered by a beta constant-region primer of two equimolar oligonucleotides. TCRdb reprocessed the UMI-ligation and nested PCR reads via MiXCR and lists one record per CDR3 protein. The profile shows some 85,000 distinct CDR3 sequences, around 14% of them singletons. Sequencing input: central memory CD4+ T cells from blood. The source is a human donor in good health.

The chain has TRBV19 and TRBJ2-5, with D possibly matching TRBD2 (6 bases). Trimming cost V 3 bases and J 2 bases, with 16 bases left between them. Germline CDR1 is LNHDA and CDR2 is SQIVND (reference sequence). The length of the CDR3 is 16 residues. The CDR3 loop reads CASSMGILAEQETQYF. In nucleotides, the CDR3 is TGTGCCAGTAGTATGGGGATCTTAGCGGAACAAGAGACCCAGTACTTC.

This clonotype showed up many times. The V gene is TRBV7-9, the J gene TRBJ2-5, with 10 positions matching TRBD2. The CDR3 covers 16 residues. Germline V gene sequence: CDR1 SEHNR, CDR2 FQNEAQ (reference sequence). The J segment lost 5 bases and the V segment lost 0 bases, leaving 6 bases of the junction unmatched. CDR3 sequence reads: CASSLALAGVGETQYF. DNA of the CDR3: TGTGCCAGCAGCTTAGCGCTAGCGGGAGTGGGTGAGACCCAGTACTTC.

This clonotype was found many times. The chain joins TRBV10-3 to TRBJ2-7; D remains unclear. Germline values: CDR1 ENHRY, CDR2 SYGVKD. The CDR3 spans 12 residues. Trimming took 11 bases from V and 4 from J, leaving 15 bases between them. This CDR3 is CAAVVADYEQYF. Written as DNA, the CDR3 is TGTGCCGCCGTCGTGGCGGATTACGAGCAGTACTTC.

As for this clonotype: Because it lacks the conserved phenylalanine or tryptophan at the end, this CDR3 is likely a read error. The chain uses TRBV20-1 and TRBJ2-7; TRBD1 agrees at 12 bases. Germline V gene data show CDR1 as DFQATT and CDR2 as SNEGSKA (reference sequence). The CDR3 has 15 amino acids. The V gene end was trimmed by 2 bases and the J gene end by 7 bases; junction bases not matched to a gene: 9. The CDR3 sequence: CSARHPGQGAEEQYL. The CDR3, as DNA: TGCAGTGCTAGACATCCGGGACAGGGGGCGGAGGAGCAGTACTTA.

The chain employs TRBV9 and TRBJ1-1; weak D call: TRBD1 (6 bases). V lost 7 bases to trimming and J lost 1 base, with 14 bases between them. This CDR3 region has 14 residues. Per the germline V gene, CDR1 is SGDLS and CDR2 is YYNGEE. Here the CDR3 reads CASGGQPGNTEAFF. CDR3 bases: TGTGCCAGCGGGGGGCAGCCAGGGAACACTGAAGCTTTCTTT.

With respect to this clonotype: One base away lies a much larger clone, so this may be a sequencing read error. The CDR3 reads CGTSRQQGLGLAFF. CDR3 sequence (DNA): TGTGGCACCAGCAGACAACAGGGGCTTGGCTTGGCTTTCTTT. This rearrangement joins TRBV15 to TRBJ1-1; 7 bases line up with TRBD1. The CDR3 has 14 amino acids. Germline V CDR1 and CDR2: LNHNV, YYDKDF (reference sequence).

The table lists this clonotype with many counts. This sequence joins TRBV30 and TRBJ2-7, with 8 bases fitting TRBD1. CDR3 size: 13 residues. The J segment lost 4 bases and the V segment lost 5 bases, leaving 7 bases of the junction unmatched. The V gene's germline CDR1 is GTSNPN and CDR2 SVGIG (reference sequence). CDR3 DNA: TGTGCCTGGTCCCGAGACAGGGGATACGAGCAGTACTTC. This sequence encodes CAWSRDRGYEQYF.

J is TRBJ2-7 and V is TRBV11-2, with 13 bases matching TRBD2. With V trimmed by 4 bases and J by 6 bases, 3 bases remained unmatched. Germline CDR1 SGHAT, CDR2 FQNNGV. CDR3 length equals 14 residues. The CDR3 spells CASSSGLAGVEQYF. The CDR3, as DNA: TGTGCCAGCAGCTCAGGACTAGCGGGAGTCGAGCAGTACTTC.

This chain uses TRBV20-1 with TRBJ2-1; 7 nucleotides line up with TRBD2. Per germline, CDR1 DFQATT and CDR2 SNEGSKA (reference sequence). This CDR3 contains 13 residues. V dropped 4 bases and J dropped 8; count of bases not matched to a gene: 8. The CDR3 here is CSATRLAGHEQFF. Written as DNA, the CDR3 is TGCAGTGCTACCAGACTAGCAGGCCATGAGCAGTTCTTC.

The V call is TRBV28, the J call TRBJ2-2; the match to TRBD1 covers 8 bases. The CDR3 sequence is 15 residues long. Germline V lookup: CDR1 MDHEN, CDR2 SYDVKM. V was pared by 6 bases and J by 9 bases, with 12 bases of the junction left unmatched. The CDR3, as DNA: TGTGCCAGCAGCGGACAGGGTACTCTAAGACGGGAGCTGTTTTTT. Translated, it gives CASSGQGTLRRELFF.

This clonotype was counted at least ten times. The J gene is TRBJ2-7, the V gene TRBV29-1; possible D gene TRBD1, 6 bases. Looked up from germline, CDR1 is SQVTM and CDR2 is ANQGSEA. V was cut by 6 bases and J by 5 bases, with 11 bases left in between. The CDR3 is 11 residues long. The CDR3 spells CSVGQFHEQYF. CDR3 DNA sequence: TGCAGCGTAGGACAGTTCCACGAGCAGTACTTC.

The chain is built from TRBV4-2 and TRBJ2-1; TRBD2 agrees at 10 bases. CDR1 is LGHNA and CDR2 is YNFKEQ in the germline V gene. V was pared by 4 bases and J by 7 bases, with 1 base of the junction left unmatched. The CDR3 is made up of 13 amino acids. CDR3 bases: TGTGCCAGCAGCCGGACTAGCGGAAATGAGCAGTTCTTC. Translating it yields CASSRTSGNEQFF.

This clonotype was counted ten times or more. For the CDR3, the DNA is TGTGCCAGCAGTTATCGGGTAGAGACCCAGTACTTC. It specifies CASSYRVETQYF. This chain joins TRBV12-3 or TRBV12-4 and TRBJ2-5; D is undetermined. The CDR3 loop spans 12 amino acids. V was cut by 4 bases and J by 4 bases, with 7 bases left in between.

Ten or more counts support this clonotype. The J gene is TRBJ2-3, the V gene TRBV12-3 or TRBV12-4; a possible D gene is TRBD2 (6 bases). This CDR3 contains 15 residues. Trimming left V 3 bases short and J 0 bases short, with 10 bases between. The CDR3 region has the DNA TGTGCCAGCAGTTTTGAGGGGACTAGCACAGATACGCAGTATTTT. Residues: CASSFEGTSTDTQYF.

The CDR3 coding sequence is TGTGCCACCAGCGGGAGAGGGGTCGAGGCTTTCTTT. Amino acid sequence: CATSGRGVEAFF. The rearrangement uses TRBV15 and TRBJ1-1; a weak D match, TRBD1 (5 bases). CDR3 size: 12 residues. Germline V gene sequence: CDR1 LNHNV, CDR2 YYDKDF (reference sequence). V was trimmed by 5 bases and J by 11 bases, leaving 15 bases between them. Combining the CDR3 with reference TRBV15 and TRBJ1-1 gives the whole variable domain DAMVIQNPRYQVTQFGKPVTLSCSQTLNHNVMYWYQQKSSQAPKLLFHYYDKDFNNEADTPDNFQSRRPNTSFCFLDIRSPGLGDTAMYLCATSGRGVEAFFGQGTRLTVV.

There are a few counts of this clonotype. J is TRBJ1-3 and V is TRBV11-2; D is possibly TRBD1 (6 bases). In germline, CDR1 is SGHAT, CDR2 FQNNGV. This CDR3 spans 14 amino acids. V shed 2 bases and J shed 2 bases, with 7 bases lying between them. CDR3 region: CASSLWDTGNTIYF. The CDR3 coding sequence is TGTGCCAGCAGCTTATGGGACACTGGAAACACCATATATTTT. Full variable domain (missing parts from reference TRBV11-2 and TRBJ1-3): EAGVAQSPRYKIIEKRQSVAFWCNPISGHATLYWYQQILGQGPKLLIQFQNNGVVDDSQLPKDRFSAERLKGVDSTLKIQPAKLEDSAVYLCASSLWDTGNTIYFGEGSWLTVV.

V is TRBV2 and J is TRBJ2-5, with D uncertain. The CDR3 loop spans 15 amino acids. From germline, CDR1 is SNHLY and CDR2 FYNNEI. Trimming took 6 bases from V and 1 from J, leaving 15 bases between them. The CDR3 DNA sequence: TGTGCCAGCAGCAGGACGATACTGTCCCAAGAGACCCAGTACTTC. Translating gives CASSRTILSQETQYF.

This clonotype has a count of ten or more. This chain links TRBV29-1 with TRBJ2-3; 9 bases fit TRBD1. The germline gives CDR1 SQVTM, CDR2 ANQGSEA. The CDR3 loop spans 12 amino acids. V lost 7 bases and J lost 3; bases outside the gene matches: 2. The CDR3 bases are TGCAGCGCGGGACAGGGAACAGATACGCAGTATTTT. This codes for CSAGQGTDTQYF.

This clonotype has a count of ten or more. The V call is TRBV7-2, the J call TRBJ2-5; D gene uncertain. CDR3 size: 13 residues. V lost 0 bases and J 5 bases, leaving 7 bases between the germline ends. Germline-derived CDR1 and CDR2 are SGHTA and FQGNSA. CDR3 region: CASSLAHRETQYF. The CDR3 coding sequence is TGTGCCAGCAGCTTAGCCCATAGGGAGACCCAGTACTTC.

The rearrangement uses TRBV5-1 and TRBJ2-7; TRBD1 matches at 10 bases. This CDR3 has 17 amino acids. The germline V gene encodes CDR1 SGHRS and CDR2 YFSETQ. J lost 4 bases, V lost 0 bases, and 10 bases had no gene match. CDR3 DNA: TGCGCCAGCAGCTTGGCCGGTTTCCGGGACAGGGGTTACGAGCAGTACTTC. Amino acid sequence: CASSLAGFRDRGYEQYF.